Sequencing of this T cell receptor beta chain was carried out in a study of CD4 T cells in relation to SARS-CoV-2 and coronaviruses. TCRdb's table, derived via immunoSEQ multiplex PCR, lists solely in-frame clones and lacks some. The sample shows under 35,000 clones, about 80% of them seen only once. As concerns this clone: Antigen specificity is unknown.

Trimming took 1 base from V and 6 from J, leaving 7 bases between them. CDR1 is LGHDT and CDR2 is YNNKEL in the germline V gene (reference sequence). The CDR3 sequence is 14 residues long. The unexposed donors gave CD4+ T cells in about 2010-2019, prior to COVID-19. Isolation of CD4+ T cells took place after roughly nine days in culture. Cells permitting, SARS-CoV-2 S/N and four cold-coronavirus spikes were tested on unexposed-donor CD4+ T cells. The sequencing input was CD4+ T cells from PBMCs, cultured in vitro. The receptor was derived from a human donor in good health. The chain employs TRBV3-1 (or the pseudogene TRBV3-2) and TRBJ1-6; D is ambiguous. CDR3: CASSQVFPNSPLHF. In DNA form, the CDR3 reads TGTGCCAGCAGCCAAGTATTTCCTAATTCACCCCTCCACTTT.